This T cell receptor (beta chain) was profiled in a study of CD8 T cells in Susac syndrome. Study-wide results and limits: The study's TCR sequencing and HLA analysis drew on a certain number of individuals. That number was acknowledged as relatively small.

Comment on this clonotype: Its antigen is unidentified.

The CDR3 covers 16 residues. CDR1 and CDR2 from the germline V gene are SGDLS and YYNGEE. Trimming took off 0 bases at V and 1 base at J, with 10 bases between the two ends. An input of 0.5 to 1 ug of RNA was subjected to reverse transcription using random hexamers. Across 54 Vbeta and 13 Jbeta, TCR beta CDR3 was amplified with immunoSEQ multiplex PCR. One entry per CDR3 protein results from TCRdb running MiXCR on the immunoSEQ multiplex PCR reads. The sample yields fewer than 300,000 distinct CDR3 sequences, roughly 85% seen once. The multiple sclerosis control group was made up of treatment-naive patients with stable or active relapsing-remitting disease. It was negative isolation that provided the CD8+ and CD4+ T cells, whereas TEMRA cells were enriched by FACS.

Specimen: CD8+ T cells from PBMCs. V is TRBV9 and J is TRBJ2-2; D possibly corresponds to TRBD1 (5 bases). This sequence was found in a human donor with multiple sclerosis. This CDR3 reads CASSVEQDRNTGELFF. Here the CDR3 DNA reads TGTGCCAGCAGCGTAGAACAGGACCGGAACACCGGGGAGCTGTTTTTT.